Presented here are 20 T cell receptor beta chains from one specimen sequenced in a study of patients and donors after allogeneic stem cell transplantation. TCRdb called the RT-PCR reads again in MiXCR, with one record for every CDR3 protein. The data contain a few hundred thousand distinct CDR3 sequences, 38% of them singletons. The specimen sequenced was blood, either unsorted or a sorted T cell fraction (not recorded which). These TCRs come from a human donor who was either an allogeneic HSCT recipient or a stem cell or donor lymphocyte infusion donor (not recorded which). It is not recorded whose cells these are; they may come from a transplant donor.

This chain uses TRBV3-1 with TRBJ1-1, with a weak D call TRBD1 (5 bases). Germline V gene data show CDR1 as LGHDT and CDR2 as YNNKEL (reference sequence). V shed 1 base and J shed 3 bases, with 12 bases lying between them. The CDR3 is 15 residues long. CDR3 bases: TGTGCCAGCAGCCAAGTGGGGGAAAGGGACACTGAAGCTTTCTTT. Residues: CASSQVGERDTEAFF.

This clonotype was picked up a small number of times. This sequence joins TRBV20-1 and TRBJ1-1, with D hard to call. Per the germline V gene, CDR1 is DFQATT and CDR2 is SNEGSKA (reference sequence). CDR3 length: 12 amino acids. The V end lost 4 bases, the J end lost 1 base, and 7 bases lay between the germline ends. The DNA of the CDR3 is TGCAGTGCTACGACCGCGAACACTGAAGCTTTCTTT. Translation gives CSATTANTEAFF.

The chain joins TRBV4-3 to TRBJ1-2; TRBD1 is a possible D gene (5 bases). The CDR3 length is 14 residues. CDR1 is LGHNA and CDR2 is YSLEER in the germline V gene. V gave up 0 bases and J gave up 4 bases, with 9 bases separating them. The CDR3 nucleotides read TGCGCCAGCAGCCAAGAACGGGGACGCTATGGCTACACCTTC. It codes for CASSQERGRYGYTF.

The table lists this clonotype with a few counts. The chain joins TRBV20-1 to TRBJ1-1; no clear D gene. This CDR3 comprises 14 residues. The ends were cut back, 6 bases at V and 4 bases at J, with 18 bases in the middle. CDR1 and CDR2 from the germline V gene are DFQATT and SNEGSKA (reference sequence). The CDR3: CSAPMKGIGTEAFF. CDR3 sequence (DNA): TGCAGTGCCCCGATGAAAGGGATTGGCACTGAAGCTTTCTTT.

The chain joins TRBV5-1 to TRBJ2-3; a possible D gene is TRBD1 (6 bases). The germline V gene encodes CDR1 SGHRS and CDR2 YFSETQ. Trimming took 0 bases from V and 6 from J, leaving 8 bases between them. The CDR3 sequence is 13 residues long. The CDR3 loop reads CASSLARGDTQYF. For the CDR3, the DNA is TGCGCCAGCAGCTTGGCTAGGGGGGATACGCAGTATTTT.

This clonotype was counted only a few times. The chain couples TRBV27 to TRBJ2-7; D perhaps matches TRBD1 (5 bases). The germline gives CDR1 MNHEY, CDR2 SMNVEV (reference sequence). The CDR3 runs 14 residues. Trimming removed 7 bases at V and 4 bases at J, with 17 bases between. The CDR3 loop reads CASKPGAYSYEQYF. CDR3 coding DNA: TGTGCCAGCAAGCCTGGGGCCTATTCTTACGAGCAGTACTTC.

The CDR3: CSVVPPNEQYF. The DNA for the CDR3 is TGCAGCGTTGTTCCCCCCAACGAGCAGTACTTC. The chain carries TRBV29-1 and TRBJ2-7; no definite D call. This CDR3 spans 11 amino acids. Trimming stripped 4 bases from V and 5 bases from J, with 9 bases between. Germline-derived CDR1 and CDR2 are SQVTM and ANQGSEA.

CDR3 DNA: TGTGCCAGCAGCCCGGGACTTGGCGGTGGAAAACTGTTTTTT. This gives the protein CASSPGLGGGKLFF. The J gene is TRBJ1-4, the V gene TRBV11-1, with D perhaps matching TRBD1 (5 bases). Trimming stripped 5 bases from V and 10 bases from J, with 17 bases between. Germline V gives CDR1 SGHAT, CDR2 FQDESV (reference sequence). The CDR3 consists of 14 residues.

Only a few counts were recorded for this clonotype. In DNA, the CDR3 is TGCAGTGCTAATTCGGCAGGGCCCAATGAAAAACTGTTTTTT. Its protein product is CSANSAGPNEKLFF. The chain links TRBV20-1 to TRBJ1-4; perhaps TRBD1 as D (5 bases). CDR3 length equals 14 residues. Trimming left V 4 bases short and J 5 bases short, with 14 bases between. CDR1 and CDR2 (germline): DFQATT, SNEGSKA (reference sequence).

V and J are TRBV29-1 and TRBJ1-2, with D perhaps matching TRBD1 (6 bases). V was trimmed by 4 bases and J by 8 bases, leaving 14 bases between them. CDR1 SQVTM and CDR2 ANQGSEA come from the germline V gene. The CDR3 has 12 residues. The CDR3, as DNA: TGCAGCGTTGGTACAGGGATCTCGGGCTACACCTTC. The encoded protein is CSVGTGISGYTF.

The V and J genes are TRBV29-1 and TRBJ2-5, with D perhaps matching TRBD1 (6 bases). Trimming removed 6 bases from V and 1 base from J, with 12 bases in between. Germline CDR1 and CDR2: SQVTM and ANQGSEA. The CDR3 is 13 residues long. CDR3 amino acids: CSVAQGPQETQYF. Written as DNA, the CDR3 is TGCAGCGTCGCACAGGGTCCCCAAGAGACCCAGTACTTC.

The chain uses TRBV6-6 and TRBJ2-7; no clear D. CDR1 and CDR2 from the germline V gene are MNHNY and SVGAGI (reference sequence). V shed 5 bases and J shed 6 bases, with 14 bases lying between them. CDR3 length: 13 amino acids. The CDR3 sequence: CASSNPAGFEQYF. The CDR3, as DNA: TGTGCCAGCAGTAACCCCGCCGGGTTCGAGCAGTACTTC.

The rearrangement joins TRBV18 to TRBJ1-6; D not resolved. The CDR3 extends over 18 amino acids. V lost 2 bases to trimming and J lost 7 bases, with 21 bases between them. The germline gives CDR1 KGHSH, CDR2 LQKENI. In DNA form, the CDR3 reads TGTGCCAGCTCACCATATCTCACGGCGCGGCGTTCCAATTCACCCCTCCACTTT. It specifies CASSPYLTARRSNSPLHF. Drawing the rest from reference TRBV18 and TRBJ1-6, the complete variable domain is NAGVMQNPRHLVRRRGQEARLRCSPMKGHSHVYWYRQLPEEGLKFMVYLQKENIIDESGMPKERFSAEFPKEGPSILRIQQVVRGDSAAYFCASSPYLTARRSNSPLHFGNGTRLTVT.

This rearrangement joins TRBV15 to TRBJ1-1; D is undetermined. V was trimmed by 0 bases and J by 0 bases, leaving 5 bases between them. The CDR3 loop spans 14 amino acids. The germline CDR1 and CDR2 sequences are LNHNV and YYDKDF (reference sequence). The CDR3 region is CATSRDRMNTEAFF. CDR3 coding DNA: TGTGCCACCAGCAGAGACAGGATGAACACTGAAGCTTTCTTT.

This chain joins TRBV20-1 and TRBJ1-4, with D uncertain. The CDR3 runs 15 residues. V was pared by 0 bases and J by 0 bases, with 8 bases between. Germline V gene data show CDR1 as DFQATT and CDR2 as SNEGSKA (reference sequence). CDR3 residues: CSARDGRATNEKLFF. CDR3 nucleotides: TGCAGTGCTAGAGACGGCCGAGCAACTAATGAAAAACTGTTTTTT.

This clonotype was observed a handful of times. The rearrangement links TRBV4-2 to TRBJ1-2; D gene unclear. CDR1 LGHNA and CDR2 YNFKEQ come from the germline V gene. The germline V and J ends were trimmed by 0 bases and 6 bases, with 14 bases remaining between them. There are 15 residues in the CDR3. The DNA for the CDR3 is TGTGCCAGCAGCCAAGAGCCGCGGGTTCCTAATGGCTACACCTTC. Protein sequence: CASSQEPRVPNGYTF.

This chain uses TRBV7-9 with TRBJ1-1; the match to TRBD1 covers 7 bases. CDR1 and CDR2 from the germline V gene are SEHNR and FQNEAQ (reference sequence). Unmatched junction bases numbered 6, after V lost 7 bases and J lost 4 bases. The CDR3 is 13 residues long. The CDR3 nucleotides read TGTGCCAGCACCAGGGACAGCGGCACTGAAGCTTTCTTT. This codes for CASTRDSGTEAFF.

The chain combines TRBV18 with TRBJ1-1; D is uncertain. The germline V and J ends were trimmed by 3 bases and 4 bases, with 6 bases remaining between them. Germline-derived CDR1 and CDR2 are KGHSH and LQKENI. This CDR3 is built from 12 residues. Here the CDR3 DNA reads TGTGCCAGCTCACCCACGGGCACTGAAGCTTTCTTT. Its protein is CASSPTGTEAFF.

The genes are TRBV12-3 or TRBV12-4 and TRBJ1-5; 8 nucleotides line up with TRBD1. Trimming cost V 5 bases and J 5 bases; bases outside gene matches: 2. This CDR3 spans 13 amino acids. The CDR3, as DNA: TGTGCCAGCAGTACAGGGGGGTATCAGCCCCAGCATTTT. Its translation is CASSTGGYQPQHF.

This clonotype was recorded a few times. DNA for the CDR3: TGTGCCATCAGTGTTCAGGGGGCGCGAACCTCTGGCTACACCTTC. Encoded protein: CAISVQGARTSGYTF. The gene calls are TRBV10-3 and TRBJ1-2; TRBD1 matches 8 bases. The germline gives CDR1 ENHRY, CDR2 SYGVKD. The J segment lost 7 bases and the V segment lost 4 bases, leaving 11 bases of the junction unmatched. This CDR3 comprises 15 residues.